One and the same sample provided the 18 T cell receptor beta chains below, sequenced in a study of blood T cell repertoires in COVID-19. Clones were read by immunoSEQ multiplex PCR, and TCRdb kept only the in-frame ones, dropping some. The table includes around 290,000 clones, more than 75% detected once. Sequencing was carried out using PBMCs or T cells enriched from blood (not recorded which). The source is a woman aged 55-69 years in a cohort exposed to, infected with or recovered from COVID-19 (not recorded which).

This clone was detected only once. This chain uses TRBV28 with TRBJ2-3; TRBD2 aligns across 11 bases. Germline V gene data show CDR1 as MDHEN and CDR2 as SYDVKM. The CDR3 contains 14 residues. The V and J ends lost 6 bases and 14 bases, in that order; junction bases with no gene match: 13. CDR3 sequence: CASSPPGGLAVAYF. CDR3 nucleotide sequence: TGTGCCAGCAGCCCCCCGGGGGGACTAGCGGTTGCGTATTTT.

CDR3 nucleotides: TGTGCCAGCTCACTCCCGGGACTAGCGGGACCCTACAATGAGCAGTTCTTC. Protein product: CASSLPGLAGPYNEQFF. This rearrangement joins TRBV18 to TRBJ2-1; 13 nucleotides match TRBD2. The CDR3 has 17 residues. The J segment lost 2 bases and the V segment lost 4 bases, leaving 5 bases of the junction unmatched. The germline gives CDR1 KGHSH, CDR2 LQKENI.

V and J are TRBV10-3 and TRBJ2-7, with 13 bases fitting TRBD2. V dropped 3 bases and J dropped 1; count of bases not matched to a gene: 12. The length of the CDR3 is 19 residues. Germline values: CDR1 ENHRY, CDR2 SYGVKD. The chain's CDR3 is CAISEVEGLAGRVSYEQYF. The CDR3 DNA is TGTGCCATCAGTGAAGTAGAGGGACTAGCGGGGCGAGTATCCTACGAGCAGTACTTC.

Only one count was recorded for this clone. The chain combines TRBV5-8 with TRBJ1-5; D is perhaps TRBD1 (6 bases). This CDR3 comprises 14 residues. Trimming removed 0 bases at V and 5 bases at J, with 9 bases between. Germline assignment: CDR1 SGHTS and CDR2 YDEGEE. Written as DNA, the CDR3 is TGTGCCAGCAGCTTGGGGGGGCTGTATCAGCCCCAGCATTTT. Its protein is CASSLGGLYQPQHF.

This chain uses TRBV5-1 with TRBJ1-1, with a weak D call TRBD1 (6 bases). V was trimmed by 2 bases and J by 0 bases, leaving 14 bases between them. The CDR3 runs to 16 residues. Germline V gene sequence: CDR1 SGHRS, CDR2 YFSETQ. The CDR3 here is CASSFFVQGLNTEAFF. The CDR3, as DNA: TGCGCCAGCAGCTTCTTCGTACAGGGCCTGAACACTGAAGCTTTCTTT.

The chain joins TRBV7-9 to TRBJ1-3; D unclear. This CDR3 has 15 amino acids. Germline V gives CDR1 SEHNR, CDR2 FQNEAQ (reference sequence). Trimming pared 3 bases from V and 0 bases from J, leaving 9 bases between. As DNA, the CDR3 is TGTGCCAGCAGCTTTCTTGGGCTCTCTGGAAACACCATATATTTT. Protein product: CASSFLGLSGNTIYF.

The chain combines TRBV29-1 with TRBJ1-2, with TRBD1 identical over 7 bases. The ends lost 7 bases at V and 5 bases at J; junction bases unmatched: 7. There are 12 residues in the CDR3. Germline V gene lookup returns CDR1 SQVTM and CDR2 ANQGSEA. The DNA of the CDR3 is TGCAGCGATGCCGGGACAGCGTATGGCTACACCTTC. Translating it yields CSDAGTAYGYTF.

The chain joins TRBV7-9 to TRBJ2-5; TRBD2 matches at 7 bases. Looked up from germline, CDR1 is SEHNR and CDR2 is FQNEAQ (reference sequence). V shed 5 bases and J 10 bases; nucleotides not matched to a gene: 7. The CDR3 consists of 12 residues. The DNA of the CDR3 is TGTGCCAGCAGCCGAGGACTAGGGGACCAGTACTTC. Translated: CASSRGLGDQYF.

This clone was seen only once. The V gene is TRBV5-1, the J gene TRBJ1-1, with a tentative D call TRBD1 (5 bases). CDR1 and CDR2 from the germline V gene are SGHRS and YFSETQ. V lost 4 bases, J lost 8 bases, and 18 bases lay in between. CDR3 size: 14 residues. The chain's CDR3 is CASSTTPGAGEAFF. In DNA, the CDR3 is TGCGCCAGCAGCACAACGCCTGGGGCAGGGGAAGCTTTCTTT.

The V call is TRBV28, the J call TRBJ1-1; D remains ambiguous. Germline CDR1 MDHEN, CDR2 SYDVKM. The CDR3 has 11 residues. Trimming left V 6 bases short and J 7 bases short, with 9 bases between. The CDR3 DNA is TGTGCCAGCAGCAAGAGGGATGAAGCTTTCTTT. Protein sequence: CASSKRDEAFF.

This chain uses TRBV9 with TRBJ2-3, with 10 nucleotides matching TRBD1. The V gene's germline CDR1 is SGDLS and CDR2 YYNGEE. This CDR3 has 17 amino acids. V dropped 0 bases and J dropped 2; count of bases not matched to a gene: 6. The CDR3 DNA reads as TGTGCCAGCAGCGTAGCAGGGACAGGGGCATCCACAGATACGCAGTATTTT. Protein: CASSVAGTGASTDTQYF.

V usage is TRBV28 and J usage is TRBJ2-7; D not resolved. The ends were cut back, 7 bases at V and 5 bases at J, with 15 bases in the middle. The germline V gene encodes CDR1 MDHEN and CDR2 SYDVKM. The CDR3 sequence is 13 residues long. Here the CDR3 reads CASMESLRNEQYF. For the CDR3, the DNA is TGTGCCAGCATGGAGTCTCTGAGGAACGAGCAGTACTTC. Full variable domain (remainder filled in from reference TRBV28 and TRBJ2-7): DVKVTQSSRYLVKRTGEKVFLECVQDMDHENMFWYRQDPGLGLRLIYFSYDVKMKEKGDIPEGYSVSREKKERFSLILESASTNQTSMYLCASMESLRNEQYFGPGTRLTVT.

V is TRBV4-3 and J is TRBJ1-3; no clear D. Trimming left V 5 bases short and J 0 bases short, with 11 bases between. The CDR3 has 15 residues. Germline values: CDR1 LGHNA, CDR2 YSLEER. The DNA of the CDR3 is TGCGCCAGCAGCTCGAGCCTTTACTCTGGAAACACCATATATTTT. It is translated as CASSSSLYSGNTIYF.

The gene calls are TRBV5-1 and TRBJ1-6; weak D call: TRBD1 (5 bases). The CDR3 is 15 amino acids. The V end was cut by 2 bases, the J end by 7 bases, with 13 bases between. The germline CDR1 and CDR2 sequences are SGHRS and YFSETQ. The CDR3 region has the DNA TGCGCCAGCAGCTTTGGAGGGGTGGCGAATTCACCCCTCCACTTT. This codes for CASSFGGVANSPLHF.

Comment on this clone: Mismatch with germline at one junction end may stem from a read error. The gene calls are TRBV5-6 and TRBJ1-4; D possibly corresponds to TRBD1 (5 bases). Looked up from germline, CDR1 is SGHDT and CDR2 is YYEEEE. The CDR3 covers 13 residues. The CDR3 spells CASSLGDSLSEVF. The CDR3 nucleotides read TGTGCCAGCAGCTTGGGGGACTCCCTGAGCGAGGTTTTT. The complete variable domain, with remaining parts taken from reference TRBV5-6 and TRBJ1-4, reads DAGVTQSPTHLIKTRGQQVTLRCSPKSGHDTVSWYQQALGQGPQFIFQYYEEEERQRGNFPDRFSGHQFPNYSSELNVNALLLGDSALYLCASSLGDSLSEVFGSGTQLSVL.

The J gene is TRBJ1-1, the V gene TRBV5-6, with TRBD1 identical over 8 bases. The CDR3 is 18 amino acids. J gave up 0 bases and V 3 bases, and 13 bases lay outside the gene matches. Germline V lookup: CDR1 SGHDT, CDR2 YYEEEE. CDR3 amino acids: CASSSRTGWGSVNTEAFF. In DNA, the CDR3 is TGTGCCAGCAGCTCAAGGACAGGGTGGGGTAGCGTGAACACTGAAGCTTTCTTT.

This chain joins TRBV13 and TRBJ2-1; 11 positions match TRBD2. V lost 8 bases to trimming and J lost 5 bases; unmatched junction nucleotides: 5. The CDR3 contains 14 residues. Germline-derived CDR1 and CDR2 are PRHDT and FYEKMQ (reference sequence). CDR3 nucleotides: TGTGCCAGCCGTCTAGCGGGAGGTCACAATGAGCAGTTCTTC. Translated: CASRLAGGHNEQFF.

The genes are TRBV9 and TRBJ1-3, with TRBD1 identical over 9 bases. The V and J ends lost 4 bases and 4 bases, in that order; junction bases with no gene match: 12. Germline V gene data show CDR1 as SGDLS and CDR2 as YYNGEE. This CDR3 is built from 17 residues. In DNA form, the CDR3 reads TGTGCCAGCAGCTCTAGGACAGGGGTCAATTCCGGAAACACCATATATTTT. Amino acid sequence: CASSSRTGVNSGNTIYF.